This T cell receptor (beta chain) was sequenced in a study of CD8+ T cells in alopecia areata. The germline gives CDR1 LGHNA, CDR2 YSLEER. This CDR3 region has 16 residues. V shed 4 bases, J shed 7 bases, and the junction held 9 bases outside the gene matches. This clone was observed a handful of times. Once RNA had been extracted, it was reverse transcribed into cDNA to act as the sequencing template. The repertoire was sequenced with immunoSEQ multiplex PCR; TCRdb's copy has only in-frame clones and lacks some. This table holds some 130,000 clones, roughly 54% found once. The specimen was CD4+ T cells sorted from blood, collected at week 0. The receptor comes from a human donor with alopecia areata. V usage is TRBV4-3 and J usage is TRBJ2-3; 12 nucleotides match TRBD2. CDR3 region: CASSPQATSGGNTQYF. The CDR3 DNA follows: TGCGCCAGCAGCCCCCAGGCGACTAGCGGGGGTAATACGCAGTATTTT.